This paragraph reports one T cell receptor beta chain. In the original processing: From ImmunoSEQ came sequences covering only the junction and carrying no quality scores, so filtering differed. The data were produced by immunoSEQ multiplex PCR, yet TCRdb's version contains in-frame clones alone and is incomplete. The V and J calls and clone size were taken over from that table, and D and trimming were inferred from the DNA. The sample consists of roughly 700,000 clones, about nine tenths of them appearing once. The sample belongs to a study of shared clonotypes between healthy human individuals. The CDR3 loop spans 16 amino acids. J was trimmed by 7 bases and V by 1 base; bases with no gene match: 13. In germline, CDR1 is SQVTM, CDR2 ANQGSEA. All participating donors were Caucasian adults from Nashville, Tennessee. CD45RO+ cells went into CD8 memory alongside CCR7-negative CD45RA+ TemRA cells.

The rearrangement uses TRBV29-1 and TRBJ2-7; TRBD2 agrees at 10 bases. Material: memory CD8+ T cells from PBMCs. As for subset: CD45RO+ cells pooled with CCR7-negative TemRA cells. This clonotype was sampled from a man between 18 and 29 years old in good health. Some clones in this sample may be carry-over from other donors' samples. The CDR3 sequence is CSVEGLAGVEPLEQYF. DNA for the CDR3: TGCAGCGTTGAAGGTCTAGCGGGAGTAGAACCTTTGGAGCAGTACTTC.